This T cell receptor beta chain emerged from a study of T-cell memory formation after mild COVID-19 (dated by TCRdb to about 2021). Study-wide context: TCR sequence clusters from the two donors were found to be largely donor specific. The cohort was made up of two young adult volunteers, one female and one male, who were previously healthy. In a couple of donors, T-cell clones that expanded and contracted after mild COVID-19 were followed by sequencing TCRalpha and TCRbeta repertoires longitudinally.

The junction carries 9 bases between V and J, which are trimmed by 2 bases and 0 bases respectively. Per the germline V gene, MDHEN is the CDR1 and SYDVKM is the CDR2. The CDR3 covers 15 residues, taking in both the cysteine and the phenylalanine. Solely the CDR3 DNA is kept, with 45 bases framed from the first base. Ficoll-Paque density gradient centrifugation was the method used to isolate PBMCs. Findings and caveats that apply to the study as a whole: Whether the second-wave clones peaking on day 37 were SARS-CoV-2 specific was not confirmed. Contracting CD4+ clones were found mainly in CM and EM memory subsets, while CD8+ clones were enriched in EMRA. Only a couple of mild cases were covered in the study, and larger cohorts including severe cases with pre-infection samples were considered necessary. Clones that contracted from day 15 to 85 showed balanced CD4/CD8 phenotypes, whereas a second wave of clones that expanded from day 15 to 37 leaned towards CD4+. Some responding clones were found in pre-infection memory, which suggests that pre-existing cross-reactive memory T cells took part in the SARS-CoV-2 response.

The sequencer was an Illumina NovaSeq 6000. Using 5'RACE with constant-segment primers, TCRalpha and TCRbeta cDNA libraries were constructed, with sample barcodes and unique molecular identifiers added in the process. Trizol reagent was used to extract RNA from every sample. The libraries were amplified in two PCR steps, and the second step added a second sample barcode and Illumina TruSeq adapters. Sequencing of the libraries was done on an Illumina NovaSeq, producing 2 x 150 bp paired-end reads. Per the original workflow: With migec v1.2.7, reads were demultiplexed and then collapsed into UMI-guided consensus sequences. Using mixcr v2.1.11, UMI consensuses were aligned to TRA and TRB V and J templates and then assembled into clonotypes. A clonotype was counted as expanded or contracted only if both edgeR and NoisET called the change significant, with noise models trained on biological replicates. For edgeR calls, the thresholds were a false discovery rate-adjusted p below 0.01 and a log2 fold-change of 1. PCA with hierarchical clustering of max-normalized trajectories of the 1000 most abundant clonotypes was used as exploratory dynamics analysis. Each responding clone was given a CD4 or CD8 phenotype based on the CD4+ and CD8+ repertoires, which had been sequenced separately. TCRdb's own reprocessing of the public reads used fastp at Q25 and MiXCR and kept productive beta chains. Each CDR3 protein gets just one entry, which takes the most common genes and DNA from the rows behind it. The V and J calls shown here were made by TCRdb, not taken from the authors' results. For this sample the table gives more than 150,000 distinct CDR3 sequences, of which about 21% were detected only once. The top ten clones comprise more than 20% of the sample.

As for this clonotype: It lacks a known antigen. No base quality values were provided; no much bigger clone lies one nucleotide off.

This chain is built from TRBV28 and TRBJ2-3; the D gene cannot be named for sure. The specimen sequenced was PBMCs or a T cell subset sorted from them (not recorded which). This clonotype was obtained from an adult woman who had mild COVID-19 (a few samples of this study predate the infection). The sample titles of this study are shuffled in the database, so cell type and time point are left out; the donor was told from shared clones. The CDR3 reads as follows: CASSLGAVSTDTQYF. The DNA sequence is given as TGTGCCAGCAGTTTAGGAGCAGTCAGCACAGATACGCAGTATTTT.